The 4 T cell receptor beta chains below were found in one sample sequenced in a study of a mutant IDH1 vaccine in newly diagnosed glioma. The repertoire was sequenced with immunoSEQ multiplex PCR; TCRdb's copy has only in-frame clones and lacks some. This sample has about 30,000 clones, with roughly 82% found just once. The time point is: baseline, week 1 (first vaccination visit). Stated treatment: pre-vaccination baseline after standard-of-care therapy. The sample in question was PBMCs, obtained from a glioma patient treated with radiotherapy, temozolomide or both. The receptors shown here come from a man aged 25 to 45 with glioma.

The V call is TRBV30, the J call TRBJ1-3; TRBD1 might be the D (6 bases). The V gene lost 2 bases and the J gene lost 3 bases, with 11 bases spanning the gap. The CDR3 covers 14 residues. The germline gives CDR1 GTSNPN, CDR2 SVGIG (reference sequence). The CDR3 sequence is CAWSLGDNGNTIYF. CDR3 in DNA: TGTGCCTGGAGTTTAGGGGACAATGGAAACACCATATATTTT.

This clone occurred a few times. V gene TRBV19 combines with J gene TRBJ1-1, with D maybe TRBD1 (5 bases). The CDR3 runs to 14 residues. CDR1 and CDR2 (germline): LNHDA, SQIVND (reference sequence). Trimming left V 3 bases short and J 4 bases short, with 12 bases between. As DNA, the CDR3 is TGTGCCAGTAGTATTGGAGGGGCTGGCACTGAAGCTTTCTTT. Encoded protein: CASSIGGAGTEAFF.

The chain's CDR3 is CASKKQGVTGELFF. The CDR3 region has the DNA TGTGCCAGCAAAAAACAGGGGGTTACCGGGGAGCTGTTTTTT. The V and J genes are TRBV4-2 and TRBJ2-2; 8 nucleotides match TRBD1. J gave up 5 bases and V 7 bases, and 6 bases lay outside the gene matches. CDR3 length: 14 amino acids. Germline V lookup: CDR1 LGHNA, CDR2 YNFKEQ.

V usage is TRBV27 and J usage is TRBJ1-1, with D perhaps TRBD1 (5 bases). The germline V gene encodes CDR1 MNHEY and CDR2 SMNVEV (reference sequence). V lost 4 bases and J lost 6, with 15 bases in between. CDR3 length: 14 amino acids. CDR3 residues: CASSSSGGTAEAFF. CDR3 DNA sequence: TGTGCCAGCAGTTCTTCCGGGGGAACGGCTGAAGCTTTCTTT.